These T cell receptor beta chains were read from a single sample in a study of T-cell reconstitution after alpha-beta-depleted transplantation in children. TCRdb fed the PCR reads into MiXCR, producing one record per CDR3 protein. The sample includes over 150,000 distinct CDR3 sequences, 6% to 7% seen only once; the top ten take approximately 3%. The input for sequencing was PBMCs from the stem cell graft donor, taken from the stem cell graft. Every receptor here comes from a human donor who donated a stem cell graft to a child with Wiskott-Aldrich syndrome. The CDR3 runs from the conserved cysteine through the conserved F or W. Each record gives: CDR3 protein, CDR3 DNA, J gene, V gene, D gene, clone size. The D gene is left open where the match is weak. Clone sizes are given selectively: once, few, many, or a class where the clone is expanded.

CASSTRTGQAFF,TGTGCCAGCAGTACCCGGACAGGACAAGCTTTCTTT,TRBJ1-1,TRBV6-6,TRBD1,few
CASSHQNNYGYTF,TGTGCCAGCAGCCATCAAAATAACTATGGCTACACCTTC,TRBJ1-2,TRBV3-1,.,many
CASSQWGGDTQYF,TGCGCCAGCAGCCAATGGGGGGGAGATACGCAGTATTTT,TRBJ2-3,TRBV4-3,TRBD2,.
CASRQGGNYGYTF,TGTGCCAGCCGACAGGGGGGGAACTATGGCTACACCTTC,TRBJ1-2,TRBV6-6,TRBD1,once
CASSLWSREQYF,TGTGCCAGCAGTTTATGGTCCCGGGAGCAGTACTTC,TRBJ2-7,TRBV28,.,.
CASSAPGQGDYGYTF,TGCGCCAGCAGTGCACCGGGACAGGGAGACTATGGCTACACCTTC,TRBJ1-2,TRBV10-2,TRBD1,.
CATSRAGTSPHNEQFF,TGTGCCACCAGCAGAGCAGGGACTAGCCCACACAATGAGCAGTTCTTC,TRBJ2-1,TRBV15,TRBD2,few
CASSLLTGPYEQYF,TGCGCCAGCAGCTTACTGACAGGGCCCTACGAGCAGTACTTC,TRBJ2-7,TRBV5-1,TRBD1,many
CASSQTGGFSEQYF,TGTGCCAGCAGCCAGACAGGGGGCTTTAGCGAGCAGTACTTC,TRBJ2-7,TRBV3-1,TRBD1,.
CASSLVDRGQETQYF,TGTGCCAGCAGCTTAGTTGACAGGGGGCAAGAGACCCAGTACTTC,TRBJ2-5,TRBV11-2,TRBD1,many
CAIRAAQGSTGELFF,TGTGCCATCAGAGCTGCCCAGGGAAGTACCGGGGAGCTGTTTTTT,TRBJ2-2,TRBV10-3,.,many
CASSAIRTEKRQTGELFF,TGTGCCAGCAGCGCGATAAGGACAGAAAAGAGACAAACCGGGGAGCTGTTTTTT,TRBJ2-2,TRBV7-2,.,few
CSAIWDSYEQYF,TGCAGTGCTATCTGGGACAGCTACGAGCAGTACTTC,TRBJ2-7,TRBV20-1,TRBD1,many
CASSLRPAPNTGELFF,TGTGCCAGCAGCTTACGACCAGCCCCGAACACCGGGGAGCTGTTTTTT,TRBJ2-2,TRBV7-2,.,many
CAWSSPNPGLDSYEQYF,TGTGCCTGGAGTTCCCCCAATCCGGGACTTGATTCCTACGAGCAGTACTTC,TRBJ2-7,TRBV30,.,.
CASSLSKGAQGNTIYF,TGTGCCAGCAGCTTGTCGAAAGGGGCGCAAGGAAACACCATATATTTT,TRBJ1-3,TRBV5-4,.,many
CAHRGECSPEQYF,TGTGCCCACAGGGGGGAATGCAGCCCGGAGCAGTACTTC,TRBJ2-7,TRBV3-1,TRBD1,many